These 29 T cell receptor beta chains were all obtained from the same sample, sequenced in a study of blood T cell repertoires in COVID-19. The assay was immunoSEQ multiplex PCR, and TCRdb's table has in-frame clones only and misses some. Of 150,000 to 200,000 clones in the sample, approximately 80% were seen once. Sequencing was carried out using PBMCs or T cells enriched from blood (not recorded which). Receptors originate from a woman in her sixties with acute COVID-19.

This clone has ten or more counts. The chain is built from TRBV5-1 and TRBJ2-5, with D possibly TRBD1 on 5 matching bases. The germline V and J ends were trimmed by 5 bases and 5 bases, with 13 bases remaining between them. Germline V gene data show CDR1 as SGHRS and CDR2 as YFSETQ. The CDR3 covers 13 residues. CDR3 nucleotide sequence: TGCGCCAGCAGTAACGGTGGGGCGGAGACCCAGTACTTC. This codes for CASSNGGAETQYF.

The CDR3 bases are TGTGCCAGTAGTCAACCGACAGGGTTAGGAAACACCATATATTTT. Translating gives CASSQPTGLGNTIYF. V usage is TRBV19 and J usage is TRBJ1-3, with 7 nucleotides matching TRBD1. Germline CDR1 is LNHDA and CDR2 is SQIVND (reference sequence). The CDR3 has 15 residues. The trim removed 5 bases at V and 4 bases at J, leaving 8 bases unmatched.

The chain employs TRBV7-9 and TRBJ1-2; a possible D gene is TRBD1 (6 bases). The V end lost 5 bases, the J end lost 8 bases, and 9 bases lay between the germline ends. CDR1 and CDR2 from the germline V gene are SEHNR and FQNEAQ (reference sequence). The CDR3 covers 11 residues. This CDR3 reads CASSVTGGYTF. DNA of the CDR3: TGTGCCAGCAGCGTTACAGGGGGCTACACCTTC.

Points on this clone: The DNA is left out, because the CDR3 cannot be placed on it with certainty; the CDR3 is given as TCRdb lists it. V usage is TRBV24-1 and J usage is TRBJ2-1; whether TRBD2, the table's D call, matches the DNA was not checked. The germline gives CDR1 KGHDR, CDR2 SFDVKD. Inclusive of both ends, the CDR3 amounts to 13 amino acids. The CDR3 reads CATSVPGRNEQFF.

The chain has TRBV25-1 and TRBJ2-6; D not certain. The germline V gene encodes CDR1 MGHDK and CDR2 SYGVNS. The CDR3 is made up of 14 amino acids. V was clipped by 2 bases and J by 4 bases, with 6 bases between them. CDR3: CASSEPSGANVLTF. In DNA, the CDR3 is TGTGCCAGCAGTGAACCAAGCGGGGCCAACGTCCTGACTTTC.

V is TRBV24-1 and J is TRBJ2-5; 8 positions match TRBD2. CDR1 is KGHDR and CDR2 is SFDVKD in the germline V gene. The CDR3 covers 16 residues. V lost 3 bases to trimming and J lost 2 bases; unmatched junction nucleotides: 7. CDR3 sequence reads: CATSDRRGAAQETQYF. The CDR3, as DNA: TGTGCCACCAGTGATAGGCGGGGGGCGGCGCAAGAGACCCAGTACTTC.

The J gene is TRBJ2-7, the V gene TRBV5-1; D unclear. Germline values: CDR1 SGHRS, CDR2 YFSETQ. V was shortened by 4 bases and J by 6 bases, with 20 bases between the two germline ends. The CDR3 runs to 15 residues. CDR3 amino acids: CASSPETGLRSEQYF. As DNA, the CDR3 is TGCGCCAGCAGCCCCGAGACTGGCTTAAGGAGCGAGCAGTACTTC.

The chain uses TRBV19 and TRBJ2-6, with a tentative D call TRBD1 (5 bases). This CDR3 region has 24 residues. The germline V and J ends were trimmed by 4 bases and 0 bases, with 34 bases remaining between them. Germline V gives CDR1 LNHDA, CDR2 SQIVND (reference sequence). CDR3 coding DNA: TGTGCCAGTAGTAGCCCATCAAACTTACAAGACAATTTGGGGCAGAGCTCTGGGGCCAACGTCCTGACTTTC. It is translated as CASSSPSNLQDNLGQSSGANVLTF.

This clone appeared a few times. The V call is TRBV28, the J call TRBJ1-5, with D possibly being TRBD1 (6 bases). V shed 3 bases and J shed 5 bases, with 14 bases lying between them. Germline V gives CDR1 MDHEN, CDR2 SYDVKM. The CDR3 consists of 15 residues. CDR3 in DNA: TGTGCCAGCAGTTTGCACAGGGACGGAGATCAGCCCCAGCATTTT. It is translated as CASSLHRDGDQPQHF.

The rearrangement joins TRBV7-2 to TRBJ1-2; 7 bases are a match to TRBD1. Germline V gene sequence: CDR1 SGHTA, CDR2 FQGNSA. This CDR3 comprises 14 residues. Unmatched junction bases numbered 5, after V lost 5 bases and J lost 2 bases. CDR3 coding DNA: TGTGCCAGCAGCCGGGGGACAGTAAACTATGGCTACACCTTC. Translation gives CASSRGTVNYGYTF.

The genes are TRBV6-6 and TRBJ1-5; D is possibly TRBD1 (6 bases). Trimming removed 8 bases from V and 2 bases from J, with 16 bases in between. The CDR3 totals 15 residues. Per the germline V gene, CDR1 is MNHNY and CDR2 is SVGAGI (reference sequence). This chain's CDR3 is CASLLRAGGNQPQHF. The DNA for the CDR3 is TGTGCCAGCCTCCTCAGAGCAGGGGGCAATCAGCCCCAGCATTTT.

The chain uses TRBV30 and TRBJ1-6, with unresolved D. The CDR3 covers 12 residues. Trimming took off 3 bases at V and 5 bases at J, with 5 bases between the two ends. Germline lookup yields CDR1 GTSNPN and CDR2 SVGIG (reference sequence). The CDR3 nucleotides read TGTGCCTGGAGCAGAAATAATTCACCCCTCCACTTT. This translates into CAWSRNNSPLHF.

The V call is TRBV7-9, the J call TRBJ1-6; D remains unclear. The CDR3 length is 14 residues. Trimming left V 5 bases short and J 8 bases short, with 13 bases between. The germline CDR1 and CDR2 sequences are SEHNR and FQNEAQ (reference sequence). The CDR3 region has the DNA TGTGCCAGCAGCCCCGCGGGCTTTGATTCACCCCTCCACTTT. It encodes CASSPAGFDSPLHF. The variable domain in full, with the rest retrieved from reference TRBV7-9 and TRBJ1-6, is DTGVSQNPRHKITKRGQNVTFRCDPISEHNRLYWYRQTLGQGPEFLTYFQNEAQLEKSRLLSDRFSAERPKGSFSTLEIQRTEQGDSAMYLCASSPAGFDSPLHFGNGTRLTVT.

The CDR3 coding sequence is TGTGCCAGCGGCGGGGGGGCAGGTTCATCCTACGAGCAGTACGTC. Translated: CASGGGAGSSYEQYV. The chain has TRBV7-8 and TRBJ2-7; TRBD2 matches at 9 bases. The CDR3 sequence is 15 residues long. The trim removed 8 bases at V and 1 base at J, leaving 9 bases unmatched. Germline V CDR1 and CDR2: SGHVS, FQNEAQ.

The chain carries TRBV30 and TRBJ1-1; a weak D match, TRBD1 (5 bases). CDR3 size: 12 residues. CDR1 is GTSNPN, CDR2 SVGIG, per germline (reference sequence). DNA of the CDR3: TGTGCTCTAATTGGGGGGGGGACTGAAGCTTTCTTT. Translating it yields CALIGGGTEAFF.

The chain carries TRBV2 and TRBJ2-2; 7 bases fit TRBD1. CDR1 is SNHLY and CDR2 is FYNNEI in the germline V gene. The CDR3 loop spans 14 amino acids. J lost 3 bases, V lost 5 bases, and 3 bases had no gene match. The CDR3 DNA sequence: TGTGCCAGCAGTTCAACAGGGGACACCGGGGAGCTGTTTTTT. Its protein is CASSSTGDTGELFF. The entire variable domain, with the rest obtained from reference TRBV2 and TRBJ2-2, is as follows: EPEVTQTPSHQVTQMGQEVILRCVPISNHLYFYWYRQILGQKVEFLVSFYNNEISEKSEIFDDQFSVERPDGSNFTLKIRSTKLEDSAMYFCASSSTGDTGELFFGEGSRLTVL.

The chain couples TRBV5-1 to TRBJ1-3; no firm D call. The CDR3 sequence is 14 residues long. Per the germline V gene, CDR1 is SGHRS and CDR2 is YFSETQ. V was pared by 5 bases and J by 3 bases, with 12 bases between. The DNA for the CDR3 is TGCGCCAGCAGGCCCGACACAAATGGAAACACCATATATTTT. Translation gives CASRPDTNGNTIYF.

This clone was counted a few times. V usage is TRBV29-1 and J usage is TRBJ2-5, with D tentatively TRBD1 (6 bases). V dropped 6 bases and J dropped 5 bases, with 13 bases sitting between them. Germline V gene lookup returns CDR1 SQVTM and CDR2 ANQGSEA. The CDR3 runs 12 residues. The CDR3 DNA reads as TGCAGCGTAGCTAGGCAGGGGGAGACCCAGTACTTC. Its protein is CSVARQGETQYF.

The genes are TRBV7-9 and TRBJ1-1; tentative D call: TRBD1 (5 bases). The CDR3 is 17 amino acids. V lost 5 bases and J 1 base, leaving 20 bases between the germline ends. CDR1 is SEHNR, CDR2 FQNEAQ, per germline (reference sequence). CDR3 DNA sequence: TGTGCCAGCAGCAGCCCAGGGAAAGATCCCCAGAACACTGAAGCTTTCTTT. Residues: CASSSPGKDPQNTEAFF.

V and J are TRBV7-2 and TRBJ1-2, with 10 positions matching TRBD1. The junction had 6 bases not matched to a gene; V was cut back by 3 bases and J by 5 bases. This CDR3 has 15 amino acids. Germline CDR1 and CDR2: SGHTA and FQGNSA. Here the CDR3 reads CASSLGTGEAYGYTF. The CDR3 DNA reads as TGTGCCAGCAGCTTGGGGACAGGGGAAGCATATGGCTACACCTTC.

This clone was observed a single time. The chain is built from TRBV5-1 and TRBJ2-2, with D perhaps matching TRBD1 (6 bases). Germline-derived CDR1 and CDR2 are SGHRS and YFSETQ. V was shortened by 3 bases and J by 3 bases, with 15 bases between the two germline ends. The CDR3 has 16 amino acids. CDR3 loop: CASSSDGQRDTGELFF. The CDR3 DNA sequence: TGCGCCAGCAGCTCGGACGGACAGAGGGACACCGGGGAGCTGTTTTTT.

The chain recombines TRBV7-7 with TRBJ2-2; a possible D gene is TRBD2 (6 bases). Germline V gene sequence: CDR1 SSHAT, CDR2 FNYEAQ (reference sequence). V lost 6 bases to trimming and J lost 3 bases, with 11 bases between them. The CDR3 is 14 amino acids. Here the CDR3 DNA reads TGTGCCAGCAGGAACTGGGAGGACACCGGGGAGCTGTTTTTT. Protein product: CASRNWEDTGELFF.

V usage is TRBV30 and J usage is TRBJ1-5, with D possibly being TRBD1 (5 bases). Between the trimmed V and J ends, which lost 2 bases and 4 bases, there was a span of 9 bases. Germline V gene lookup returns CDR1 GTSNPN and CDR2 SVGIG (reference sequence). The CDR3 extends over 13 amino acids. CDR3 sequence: CAWSPSGNQPQHF. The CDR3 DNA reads TGTGCCTGGAGTCCCTCAGGGAATCAGCCCCAGCATTTT.

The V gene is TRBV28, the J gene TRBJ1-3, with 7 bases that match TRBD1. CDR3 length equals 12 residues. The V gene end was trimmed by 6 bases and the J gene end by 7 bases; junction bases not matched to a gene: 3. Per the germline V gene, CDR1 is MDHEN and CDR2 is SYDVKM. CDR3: CASSDRANTIYF. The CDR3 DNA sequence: TGTGCCAGCAGCGACAGGGCCAACACCATATATTTT.

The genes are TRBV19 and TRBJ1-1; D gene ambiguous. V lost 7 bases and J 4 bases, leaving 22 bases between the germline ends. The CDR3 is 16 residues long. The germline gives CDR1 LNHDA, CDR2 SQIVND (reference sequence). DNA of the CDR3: TGTGCCAGTATCCACGGGAGGATCCCTAAAGGCACTGAAGCTTTCTTT. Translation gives CASIHGRIPKGTEAFF.

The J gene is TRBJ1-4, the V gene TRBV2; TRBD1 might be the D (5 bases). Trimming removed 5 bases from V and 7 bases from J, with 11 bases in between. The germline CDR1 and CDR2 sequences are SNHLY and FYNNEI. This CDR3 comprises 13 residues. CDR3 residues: CASSWGTVEKLFF. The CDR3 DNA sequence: TGTGCCAGCAGTTGGGGGACTGTTGAAAAACTGTTTTTT.

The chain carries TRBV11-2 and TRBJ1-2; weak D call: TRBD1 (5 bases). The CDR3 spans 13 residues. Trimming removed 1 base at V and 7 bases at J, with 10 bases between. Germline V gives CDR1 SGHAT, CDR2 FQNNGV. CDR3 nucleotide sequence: TGTGCCAGCAGCTTAGTACCGGACACTGGCTACACCTTC. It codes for CASSLVPDTGYTF.

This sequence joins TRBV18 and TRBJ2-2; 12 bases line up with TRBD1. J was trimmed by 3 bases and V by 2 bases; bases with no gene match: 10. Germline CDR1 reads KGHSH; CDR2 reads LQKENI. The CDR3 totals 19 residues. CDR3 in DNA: TGTGCCAGCTCACCAGGAGGCCGGGACAGGGGGCCGGACACCGGGGAGCTGTTTTTT. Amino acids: CASSPGGRDRGPDTGELFF.

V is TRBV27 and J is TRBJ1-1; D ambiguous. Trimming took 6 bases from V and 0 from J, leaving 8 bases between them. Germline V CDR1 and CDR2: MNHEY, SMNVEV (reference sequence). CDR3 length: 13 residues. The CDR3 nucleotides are TGTGCCAGCAGCTTTAGATTGAACACTGAAGCTTTCTTT. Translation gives CASSFRLNTEAFF.